A selection of T cell receptor beta chains follows, all from one sample in a study of blood T cell repertoires in COVID-19. The repertoire was sequenced with immunoSEQ multiplex PCR; TCRdb's copy has only in-frame clones and lacks some. The repertoire consists of about 200,000 clones, with 86% occurring once and the leading ten covering about 0.81%. The sample taken for sequencing was peripheral blood. The receptor set was obtained from a woman in her seventies with acute or convalescent COVID-19. CDR3s include the opening cysteine and the closing phenylalanine or tryptophan. The order of the fields is V gene, clone size, D gene, CDR3 length, J gene, CDR3 DNA, CDR3 protein. D genes are given only for firm matches. Some rows mark clone size as missing; the rest say once, few, many or name a class of expanded clone.

TRBV18	NA	NA	13	TRBJ2-4	TGTGCCAGCTCACCAAGTAACGGAGTTGTTGAGTACTTC	CASSPSNGVVEYF
TRBV5-4	NA	TRBD1	14	TRBJ1-2	TGTGCCAGCAGCTCCAAGACAGGGGAATATGGCTACACCTTC	CASSSKTGEYGYTF
TRBV2	NA	TRBD2	15	TRBJ2-2	TGTGCCAGCAGTGCTAGCGGGAGCGGCACCGGGGAGCTGTTTTTT	CASSASGSGTGELFF
TRBV7-8	NA	TRBD1	12	TRBJ2-3	TGTGCCAGCAGCTCAGGGGGAGATACGCAGTATTTT	CASSSGGDTQYF
TRBV29-1	NA	TRBD1	15	TRBJ2-2	TGCAGCGCCCTGGGCGGGACAGGGAACACCGGGGAGCTGTTTTTT	CSALGGTGNTGELFF
TRBV11-2	NA	TRBD2	16	TRBJ2-7	TGTGCCAGCAGCTCCGGTAGCGGGAACCTCGCGGAGGAGCAGTACTTC	CASSSGSGNLAEEQYF
TRBV7-3	NA	NA	13	TRBJ1-1	TGTGCCAGCAGCCGGGAGGGGAACACTGAAGCTTTCTTT	CASSREGNTEAFF
TRBV29-1	NA	TRBD1	14	TRBJ1-2	TGCAGCGTCTATCGACAGGGGGAGGACTATGGCTACACCTTC	CSVYRQGEDYGYTF
TRBV19	NA	TRBD1	16	TRBJ1-2	TGTGCCAGTAGTCCCACCGGGACAGGGTCTAACTATGGCTACACCTTC	CASSPTGTGSNYGYTF
TRBV6-5	NA	TRBD2	15	TRBJ2-1	TGTGCCAGCAGTTACCGCCTAGCGGGAGGGGATGAGCAGTTCTTC	CASSYRLAGGDEQFF
TRBV6-2/TRBV6-3	NA	NA	14	TRBJ2-2	TGTGCCAGCAGTCCGACTAGGAACACCGGGGAGCTGTTTTTT	CASSPTRNTGELFF
TRBV6-2/TRBV6-3	NA	NA	12	TRBJ2-7	TGTGCCAGCAGCCACCCAGGCAACGAGCAGTACTTC	CASSHPGNEQYF
TRBV5-4	NA	TRBD2	15	TRBJ2-1	TGTGCCAGCAGCATTATAGCGGGAGGGCCAGGTGAGCAGTTCTTC	CASSIIAGGPGEQFF
TRBV2	NA	NA	11	TRBJ1-1	TGTGCCAGCAGGGCCTGGGTAGCAGCTTTCTTT	CASRAWVAAFF
TRBV5-1	NA	NA	17	TRBJ2-3	TGCGCCAGCAGCTTGGGGAACGGGGCGGGGAACACAGATACGCAGTATTTT	CASSLGNGAGNTDTQYF
TRBV7-9	NA	NA	13	TRBJ1-2	TGTGCCAGCAGCCCTACAGGGAACTATGGCTACACCTTC	CASSPTGNYGYTF
TRBV24-1	NA	TRBD1	13	TRBJ2-3	TGTGCCACCAGTGACATCAGGGGGGATACGCAGTATTTT	CATSDIRGDTQYF
TRBV29-1	NA	TRBD1	12	TRBJ1-1	TGCAGCGTCGGACAGGGGGCGAGTGAAGCTTTCTTT	CSVGQGASEAFF
TRBV19	NA	NA	16	TRBJ1-5	TGTGCCAGTAGTACGGGGACACAGAATAGCAATCAGCCCCAGCATTTT	CASSTGTQNSNQPQHF
TRBV2	NA	TRBD1	14	TRBJ1-1	TGTGCCAGCAGTAAGGGACAGTTGAACACTGAAGCTTTCTTT	CASSKGQLNTEAFF
TRBV15	NA	NA	13	TRBJ1-5	TGTGCCACCGGAATGGGAGGCAATCAGCCCCAGCATTTT	CATGMGGNQPQHF
TRBV9	NA	TRBD1	12	TRBJ1-1	TGTGCCAGCAGCGGGGACAGGGAGTTAGCTTTCTTT	CASSGDRELAFF
TRBV4-2	NA	NA	15	TRBJ1-5	TGTGCCAGCAGCCAAGAGGGGCGGCAAGATCAGCCCCAGCATTTT	CASSQEGRQDQPQHF
TRBV5-4	NA	NA	15	TRBJ1-1	TGTGCCAGCAGCTTGGAAGGGACAACCAACACTGAAGCTTTCTTT	CASSLEGTTNTEAFF
TRBV5-5	NA	TRBD1	14	TRBJ2-7	TGTGCCAGCACCTCGACAGGGGGCCCCTACGAGCAGTACTTC	CASTSTGGPYEQYF
TRBV19	NA	NA	13	TRBJ2-3	TGTGCCAGTAGCTTAAGAGAGGCAGATACGCAGTATTTT	CASSLREADTQYF
TRBV28	NA	NA	14	TRBJ1-4	TGTGCCAGCTTGCGGCGGGGAACTAATGAAAAACTGTTTTTT	CASLRRGTNEKLFF
TRBV19	NA	TRBD2	14	TRBJ2-1	TGTGCCAGTAGGGTAGCGGGAGGGGGGAATGAGCAGTTCTTC	CASRVAGGGNEQFF
TRBV27	NA	TRBD1	15	TRBJ1-5	TGTGCCAGCACCAGATCTGCGGGACAGAATCAGCCCCAGCATTTT	CASTRSAGQNQPQHF
TRBV7-2	once	TRBD1	14	TRBJ1-5	TGTGCCAGCAGTCTGACAGGGGGCCGTCAGCCCCAGCATTTT	CASSLTGGRQPQHF
TRBV29-1	NA	TRBD2	13	TRBJ2-5	TGCAGCGGGACCGGGAGGGCCGGTGAGACCCAGTACTTC	CSGTGRAGETQYF
TRBV7-2	NA	NA	16	TRBJ2-7	TGTGCCAGCAGCTTAGGTGCGTCGGCGAGGGCCTACGAGCAGTACTTC	CASSLGASARAYEQYF
TRBV3-1/TRBV3-2	NA	NA	17	TRBJ1-1	TGTGCCAGCAGCCAAGGCCTAACCAGGGTTTCCCCACCTGAAGCTTTCTTT	CASSQGLTRVSPPEAFF
TRBV12-3/TRBV12-4	NA	NA	12	TRBJ2-7	TGTGCCAGCAGCGTACGGAGCTACGAGCAGTACTTC	CASSVRSYEQYF
TRBV5-1	NA	TRBD2	17	TRBJ2-5	TGCGCCAGCAGCTTTTTATCCGGGACTAGCGGGAGAGAGACCCAGTACTTC	CASSFLSGTSGRETQYF
TRBV5-1	few	TRBD1	16	TRBJ1-2	TGCGCCAGCAGCGAGGCCCCAGGGGGACTTCCCTATGGCTACACCTTC	CASSEAPGGLPYGYTF
TRBV10-3	NA	TRBD1	13	TRBJ2-7	TGTGCCGCCAATGGGGACAGGGCCTACGAGCAGTACTTC	CAANGDRAYEQYF
TRBV12-3/TRBV12-4	NA	NA	12	TRBJ2-5	TGTGCCAGCAGCCCATTCGGTGAGACCCAGTACTTC	CASSPFGETQYF
TRBV28	NA	NA	14	TRBJ1-4	TGTGCCAGCAGTTTATATCAGGGGAATGAAAAACTGTTTTTT	CASSLYQGNEKLFF